The 4 T cell receptor beta chains listed next were all sequenced from one sample in a study of blood T cell repertoires in COVID-19. Produced via immunoSEQ multiplex PCR; TCRdb's table is partial and in-frame only. The sample consists of 200,000 to 250,000 clones, approximately 82% of them appearing once. What was sequenced was peripheral blood. These receptors were collected from a woman of 80 years or more with acute or convalescent COVID-19.

This clone was seen a handful of times. The rearrangement links TRBV28 to TRBJ2-2; D is possibly TRBD1 (5 bases). CDR3 size: 14 residues. Germline loops: CDR1 MDHEN, CDR2 SYDVKM. Trimming stripped 7 bases from V and 1 base from J, with 10 bases between. The CDR3 reads CASTDSQNTGELFF. DNA of the CDR3: TGTGCCAGCACCGACAGTCAGAACACCGGGGAGCTGTTTTTT.

This clone showed up just a few times. The chain employs TRBV10-3 and TRBJ1-2; tentatively, D is TRBD1 (5 bases). The V gene lost 4 bases and the J gene lost 6 bases, with 12 bases spanning the gap. The CDR3 totals 13 residues. Germline lookup yields CDR1 ENHRY and CDR2 SYGVKD. The DNA of the CDR3 is TGTGCCATCAGTGGCCTTCAAGGGGATGGCTACACCTTC. It codes for CAISGLQGDGYTF.

The chain recombines TRBV6-5 with TRBJ2-3, with D possibly TRBD1 on 6 matching bases. V gave up 1 base and J gave up 6 bases, with 17 bases separating them. The CDR3 extends over 16 amino acids. The germline V gene has CDR1 MNHEY and CDR2 SVGAGI. In DNA, the CDR3 is TGTGCCAGCAGTTACTTTGATCCGGCAAGGGGGGATACGCAGTATTTT. As protein: CASSYFDPARGDTQYF.

The chain has TRBV6-4 and TRBJ2-1; unclear D gene. Per germline, CDR1 MRHNA and CDR2 SNTAGT. V shed 6 bases and J shed 2 bases, with 11 bases lying between them. The CDR3 covers 14 residues. The CDR3 reads CASSGDQTYNEQFF. CDR3 nucleotides: TGTGCCAGCAGCGGAGACCAAACCTACAATGAGCAGTTCTTC.